The clone carrying this T cell receptor beta chain came up a few times. Antigen unknown. Drawing of peripheral blood yielded ten milliliters from each donor. With a J-beta primer mix and a sample-barcoded 5' primer, a second PCR ran 7 to 11 cycles. MiXCR, run by TCRdb on the 5' RACE reads, gives a single entry per CDR3 protein. Of hundreds of thousands of distinct CDR3 sequences in the sample, about 28% are singletons; the top ten hold 15% to 18%. CDR1 MNHEY and CDR2 SVGEGT come from the germline V gene. The CDR3 runs to 14 residues. V lost 9 bases and J lost 1; bases outside the gene matches: 4. This sample was included in a study of blood T cells in healthy people across ages. Study results and limitations: Comparison with aged donors showed that long-lived donors had more naive CD4+ cells and higher diversity.

The sequence was collected from a woman of 80 years or more in good health. The sample was blood. V usage is TRBV6-2 or TRBV6-3 and J usage is TRBJ2-2; 8 nucleotides agree with TRBD1. The CDR3 nucleotides are TGTGCCAGTCTAACAGGGGGGAACACCGGGGAGCTGTTTTTT. Its protein product is CASLTGGNTGELFF.